This TCR beta chain appears in the sequencing data of a study of blood T cell repertoires in COVID-19. Study background: Sources were T cells, B-cell-depleted T cells, or PBMCs; the material itself was cDNA or gDNA.

This CDR3 has 16 residues. Germline V CDR1 and CDR2: LGHNA, YSLEER. J was trimmed by 5 bases and V by 4 bases; bases with no gene match: 8. The authors' processing: Amplification of reference gene primers was used by the study to estimate nucleated cell counts. Method: immunoSEQ multiplex PCR; TCRdb's copy keeps in-frame clones and lacks some. That table gives V, J and clone size, and the DNA gave D and trimming. The table has about 48,000 clones, 90% seen once. The rearrangement uses TRBV4-3 and TRBJ2-3, with 11 bases aligning to TRBD2. Sequenced material: peripheral blood. This receptor was identified in a man in his 70s with acute or convalescent COVID-19. This chain's CDR3 is CASSLLSGGAKDTQYF. CDR3 coding DNA: TGCGCCAGCAGCCTCCTTAGCGGGGGGGCCAAAGATACGCAGTATTTT.